This TCR beta chain derives from a study of lung T cells in sarcoidosis with Löfgren's syndrome. From germline, CDR1 is SGHTA and CDR2 FQGNSA. The length of the CDR3 is 11 residues. Points on this clonotype: What it binds is unknown. At one end, the junction sequence differs from germline, possibly due to a read error.

TCRdb reprocessed the reads via MiXCR and lists one record per CDR3 protein. The table lists tens of thousands of distinct CDR3 sequences, approximately 22% of them singletons. Whole-study findings and limits: TRAV12-1 and TRBV2 were reportedly most expanded in Löfgren's patients. Multiple Löfgren's syndrome patients reportedly shared TRAV12-1 and TRBV2 CDR3 motifs, suggesting public CD4+ TCRs.

The TCR sequence derives from a human donor with sarcoidosis (Löfgren's syndrome or another form), or a control subject (not recorded which). V usage is TRBV7-2 and J usage is TRBJ2-1; D is unresolved. Sequencing was carried out using CD4+ T cells from PBMCs. The CDR3, as DNA: TGTGCCAACAGCTTAGGCAATGAGCAGTTCTTC. This sequence encodes CANSLGNEQFF.